This is a list of T cell receptor beta chains from one sample in a study of blood T cell repertoires in COVID-19. Some clones are missing from TCRdb's copy, which holds only in-frame ones; the method was immunoSEQ multiplex PCR. Here the sample spans about 150,000 clones, roughly four fifths being singletons. Sequenced material: peripheral blood. All receptors derive from a man aged 65 to 85 who had recovered from COVID-19. Both conserved end residues are trimmed from each CDR3.

TRBV6-5	TRBJ1-2	ASNQGLVGGYT
TRBV19	TRBJ2-1	ASSRGGSSYNEQF
TRBV28	TRBJ1-6	ASSLWVGTGRNSPLH
TRBV7-3	TRBJ2-2	ASSSQGRRNTGELF
TRBV11-2	TRBJ1-3	ASSSGAFSGNTIY
TRBV19	TRBJ1-5	ASSIDLQVRGGFNQPQH
TRBV7-3	TRBJ2-5	ASSSNRGPQETQY
TRBV11-2	TRBJ1-6	ASSSARESLH
TRBV27	TRBJ1-1	ASRDAGTRPGTEAF
TRBV19	TRBJ1-1	ASRETGMNTEAF
TRBV3-1/TRBV3-2	TRBJ2-5	ASSQEGGAGQETQY
TRBV9	TRBJ2-3	ASSALAGGSTDTQY
TRBV12-3/TRBV12-4	TRBJ1-5	ASSLQGTQPQH
TRBV2	TRBJ2-3	ASTGTGGGDTQY
TRBV7-6	TRBJ1-5	ASSLLGADSNQPQH
TRBV19	TRBJ2-3	ASREAGGWDTQY
TRBV4-1	TRBJ2-1	ASSQVRDRGRNEQF
TRBV14	TRBJ2-5	ASSQRQTQETQY
TRBV9	TRBJ2-1	ASSVGLAGASYNEQF
TRBV4-3	TRBJ1-1	ASSQVDGIGRSEAF
TRBV29-1	TRBJ2-1	SVERGGYNEQF
TRBV5-8	TRBJ2-2	ASSLLGFTGYTGELF
TRBV5-1	TRBJ2-1	ASSLSGTSYNEQF
TRBV14	TRBJ2-1	ASSQVTGARDEQF
TRBV30	TRBJ2-2	AWARLAGGTGELF
TRBV28	TRBJ2-7	ASSFQGVGYEQY